The source of this T cell receptor (beta chain) is a study of blood T cell repertoires in COVID-19. The ends lost 4 bases at V and 3 bases at J; junction bases unmatched: 5. The CDR3 extends over 15 amino acids. CDR1 is ENHRY and CDR2 is SYGVKD in the germline V gene. Repertoires were generated with immunoSEQ multiplex PCR, while TCRdb's copy carries only in-frame clones and drops some. The profile shows approximately 390,000 clones, more than 75% of them singletons. This TCR was sampled from a woman aged 60 to 75 with COVID-19, enrolled during active disease. V usage is TRBV10-3 and J usage is TRBJ2-7, with 11 bases that match TRBD1. The sample consisted of peripheral blood. The CDR3 here is CAISAGQGENYEQYF. CDR3 in DNA: TGTGCCATCAGTGCGGGACAGGGGGAGAACTACGAGCAGTACTTC.